This note documents a single T cell receptor (beta chain) sequence. Methods used by the authors: Amplification from reference gene primers served as the basis for estimated nucleated cell counts. The data were produced by immunoSEQ multiplex PCR, yet TCRdb's version contains in-frame clones alone and is incomplete. For V, J and clone size, that table is used; D and trimming come from the DNA. The sample lists roughly 280,000 clones, roughly 90% occurring once. This sample is part of a study of blood T cell repertoires in COVID-19. Overall study: Specimens from acute and convalescent COVID-19 originated in the United States, Italy and Spain. T cells, B-cell-depleted T cells, or PBMCs provided the cDNA or gDNA that served as material.

Germline V gene lookup returns CDR1 SEHNR and CDR2 FQNEAQ (reference sequence). The CDR3 spans 15 residues. Trimming pared 3 bases from V and 0 bases from J, leaving 11 bases between. The sequencing sample was made of peripheral blood. The chain recombines TRBV7-9 with TRBJ1-1; D perhaps matches TRBD1 (5 bases). This receptor was taken from a woman in her thirties with COVID-19, enrolled during active disease. The CDR3 region is CASSLASGMNTEAFF. CDR3 coding DNA: TGTGCCAGCAGCTTGGCATCAGGGATGAACACTGAAGCTTTCTTT.